This T cell receptor (beta chain) was sequenced for a study of T cell responses to AZD1222 COVID-19 vaccine. Overall study results and limits: Breadth and depth of Spike-specific TCRs rose after two AZD1222 doses. Sampling captured repertoires only after the peak T cell response.

Worth noting for this clone: Its target is not known.

Clones were read by immunoSEQ multiplex PCR, and TCRdb kept only the in-frame ones, dropping some. The sample holds roughly 100,000 clones, roughly 90% seen once. The sequence derives from an adult in good health. Sequencing used peripheral blood, obtained on day 0 of AZD1222 vaccination.

Written as DNA, the CDR3 is TGCAGTGCTAGTCGGGACAGGGGTGAAGCTTTCTTT. Translating gives CSASRDRGEAFF. The rearrangement joins TRBV20-1 to TRBJ1-1; 10 bases match TRBD1. V gave up 3 bases and J gave up 7 bases; unmatched junction bases: 2. The CDR3 contains 12 residues. Germline V gene sequence: CDR1 DFQATT, CDR2 SNEGSKA (reference sequence).